Below are 18 T cell receptor beta chains sequenced from a single sample in a study of T cells in Graves' hyperthyroidism and ophthalmopathy. TCR beta CDR3 sequences were amplified from RNA transcripts. A set of HTBI primers served as the primers for a first-round RT-PCR of the TCR CDR3. TCRdb recomputed calls from the multiplex PCR reads with MiXCR, one row per CDR3 protein. This table holds 450,000 to 650,000 distinct CDR3 sequences, roughly 20% found once. The source material was blood. Receptor source: a man aged 18 to 30 with Graves' hyperthyroidism.

Many counts were recorded for this clonotype. The rearrangement links TRBV12-3 or TRBV12-4 to TRBJ1-2, with 8 nucleotides matching TRBD1. The CDR3 has 14 amino acids. V trimming: 2 bases; J trimming: 7 bases; junction bases outside the gene matches: 6. CDR3 residues: CASSLQGAIGGYTF. CDR3 bases: TGTGCCAGCAGTTTACAGGGGGCAATAGGTGGCTACACCTTC.

DNA of the CDR3: TGTGCCAGCAGCTTAGAATCCGGGGGAAGATCACCCCTCCACTTT. Translated, it gives CASSLESGGRSPLHF. The chain has TRBV11-3 and TRBJ1-6, with D possibly TRBD1 on 5 matching bases. The CDR3 length is 15 residues. Trimming took off 0 bases at V and 10 bases at J, with 13 bases between the two ends. CDR1 is SGHNT, CDR2 YENEEA, per germline.

The CDR3: CASSLVSTTIGELFF. The CDR3 DNA reads TGTGCCAGCAGCTTAGTATCGACCACCATCGGGGAGCTGTTTTTT. This chain uses TRBV7-8 with TRBJ2-2; unclear D gene. Germline-derived CDR1 and CDR2 are SGHVS and FQNEAQ. The length of the CDR3 is 15 residues. Trimming took off 1 base at V and 7 bases at J, with 13 bases between the two ends.

The table lists this clonotype with many counts. The chain couples TRBV5-1 to TRBJ1-3; no reliable D call. Germline loops: CDR1 SGHRS, CDR2 YFSETQ. The V gene lost 0 bases and the J gene lost 4 bases, with 14 bases spanning the gap. The CDR3 is 16 amino acids. CDR3 in amino acids: CASSLVGSSRGNTIYF. The CDR3 DNA sequence: TGCGCCAGCAGCTTGGTAGGCAGTTCGCGGGGAAACACCATATATTTT. Based on the CDR3 plus reference TRBV5-1 and TRBJ1-3, the full variable domain is KAGVTQTPRYLIKTRGQQVTLSCSPISGHRSVSWYQQTPGQGLQFLFEYFSETQRNKGNFPGRFSGRQFSNSRSEMNVSTLELGDSALYLCASSLVGSSRGNTIYFGEGSWLTVV.

The table lists this clonotype with many counts. The chain couples TRBV12-3 or TRBV12-4 to TRBJ1-1; no clear D gene. The CDR3 length is 13 residues. The germline V and J ends were trimmed by 3 bases and 7 bases, with 12 bases remaining between them. The CDR3 sequence: CASSFSVTIEAFF. The CDR3, as DNA: TGTGCCAGCAGTTTTTCAGTGACTATTGAAGCTTTCTTT.

The V and J genes are TRBV6-5 and TRBJ2-5; 8 nucleotides agree with TRBD2. Trimming took 1 base from V and 4 from J; bases not matched to a gene: 8. Germline loops: CDR1 MNHEY, CDR2 SVGAGI. The CDR3 is 16 residues long. In nucleotides, the CDR3 is TGTGCCAGCAGTTACTTTAGCGGGACCTTTCGAGAGACCCAGTACTTC. Translated, it gives CASSYFSGTFRETQYF.

This clonotype was detected many times. The V call is TRBV12-3 or TRBV12-4, the J call TRBJ1-2; D is unresolved. Trimming shortened V by 6 bases and J by 8 bases, and 25 bases separated the two germline ends. The length of the CDR3 is 16 residues. The CDR3 bases are TGTGCCAGCAGCCGAAGTTTAAACGCAGTTAAAGCGGGCTACACCTTC. This gives the protein CASSRSLNAVKAGYTF.

This clonotype was observed many times. The chain recombines TRBV6-1 with TRBJ2-7; TRBD1 or TRBD2 may be the D gene (5 bases each). The germline V gene encodes CDR1 MNHNS and CDR2 SASEGT. Trimming left V 6 bases short and J 6 bases short, with 9 bases between. This CDR3 contains 11 residues. The CDR3 protein is CASRGVSEQYF. CDR3 nucleotide sequence: TGTGCCAGCAGGGGGGTTAGCGAGCAGTACTTC.

This clonotype was seen only a few times. V and J are TRBV19 and TRBJ1-1; unclear D gene. Germline-derived CDR1 and CDR2 are LNHDA and SQIVND (reference sequence). The CDR3 sequence is 13 residues long. V lost 3 bases and J lost 1, with 6 bases in between. The CDR3 DNA sequence: TGTGCCAGTAGTATTGAGGAGAACACTGAAGCTTTCTTT. It translates to CASSIEENTEAFF.

This clonotype was observed a few times. The conserved phenylalanine or tryptophan normally closing the CDR3 is absent here, so this likely arose from a read error. The genes are TRBV19 and TRBJ2-7, with D maybe TRBD2 (5 bases). V lost 3 bases to trimming and J lost 3 bases, with 12 bases between them. CDR1 is LNHDA and CDR2 is SQIVND in the germline V gene (reference sequence). This CDR3 has 14 residues. This CDR3 is CASSIPGRFYEQYS. CDR3 in DNA: TGTGCCAGTAGTATTCCGGGAAGATTCTACGAGCAGTACTCC.

This rearrangement joins TRBV4-2 to TRBJ2-5, with 9 positions matching TRBD2. This CDR3 spans 16 amino acids. The V and J ends lost 1 base and 1 base, in that order; junction bases with no gene match: 4. Germline lookup yields CDR1 LGHNA and CDR2 YNFKEQ. The CDR3 nucleotides read TGTGCCAGCAGCCAAGTCGTAGCGGGGGCCCAAGAGACCCAGTACTTC. Translation gives CASSQVVAGAQETQYF.

The chain uses TRBV12-3 or TRBV12-4 and TRBJ2-5; possible D gene TRBD2, 6 bases. V lost 5 bases and J lost 4, with 17 bases in between. CDR3 size: 15 residues. CDR3 nucleotide sequence: TGTGCCAGCAGTGAGTGGGCAGCGGGTCGAGAGACCCAGTACTTC. It translates to CASSEWAAGRETQYF.

This clonotype was observed at least ten times. This chain joins TRBV19 and TRBJ1-5; D possibly corresponds to TRBD1 (5 bases). This CDR3 is 15 amino acids long. Germline CDR1 is LNHDA and CDR2 is SQIVND (reference sequence). Trimming took off 6 bases at V and 2 bases at J, with 14 bases between the two ends. The CDR3 DNA sequence: TGTGCCAGTAGCAAGGAGGCAGGGCGCAATCAGCCCCAGCATTTT. This translates into CASSKEAGRNQPQHF.

This rearrangement joins TRBV12-3 or TRBV12-4 to TRBJ2-5; 13 nucleotides line up with TRBD2. The CDR3 length is 16 residues. V lost 6 bases, J lost 5 bases, and 9 bases stayed unmatched. Here the CDR3 reads CASSSGLAGVAETQYF. CDR3 nucleotides: TGTGCCAGCAGCTCAGGACTAGCGGGAGTCGCCGAGACCCAGTACTTC.

The rearrangement links TRBV24-1 to TRBJ2-5; D is perhaps TRBD1 (5 bases). The ends were cut back, 7 bases at V and 0 bases at J, with 11 bases in the middle. This CDR3 is 14 amino acids long. CDR1 is KGHDR, CDR2 SFDVKD, per germline. The DNA for the CDR3 is TGTGCCACCAGCCATCCAGGGTACCAAGAGACCCAGTACTTC. The encoded protein is CATSHPGYQETQYF.

In its sample, this clonotype was seen many times. The chain carries TRBV2 and TRBJ2-3; maybe TRBD2 (5 bases). Trimming shortened V by 7 bases and J by 1 base, and 12 bases separated the two germline ends. CDR1 and CDR2 (germline): SNHLY, FYNNEI. The CDR3 length is 14 residues. CDR3 sequence reads: CASTRGLGTDTQYF. Written as DNA, the CDR3 is TGTGCCAGCACTCGGGGTTTGGGCACAGATACGCAGTATTTT.

The CDR3 region is CASSQGNKGVQYF. The CDR3 DNA reads TGTGCCAGCAGCCAGGGTAACAAAGGGGTGCAGTACTTC. The rearrangement joins TRBV27 to TRBJ2-7; a weak D match, TRBD1 (5 bases). The germline V gene encodes CDR1 MNHEY and CDR2 SMNVEV (reference sequence). CDR3 size: 13 residues. With 6 bases removed from V and 9 bases from J, the gap between germline ends came to 18 bases.

The chain joins TRBV6-1 to TRBJ2-7, with D possibly being TRBD1 (6 bases). This CDR3 region has 16 residues. V gave up 7 bases and J gave up 3 bases, with 22 bases separating them. Germline CDR1 reads MNHNS; CDR2 reads SASEGT. The CDR3 reads CASTVTGTVCIYEQYF. The CDR3, as DNA: TGTGCCAGCACCGTAACAGGGACCGTCTGTATCTACGAGCAGTACTTC.